The 14 T cell receptor beta chains reported below all come from one sample, sequenced in a study of CD8+CD57+ T cells in acquired aplastic anemia. Genomic DNA constituted the template upon which TCR beta VDJ and CDR3 profiling was performed. Via MiXCR, TCRdb re-called the reads, giving one row per CDR3 protein. The table lists about 270,000 distinct CDR3 sequences, around 60% of them singletons, with less than 10% in the top ten. Sequences were obtained from sorted CD4+, CD8+, or CD8+CD57+ T cells (not recorded which) from PBMCs. All receptors derive from a human donor with severe aplastic anemia or a healthy control (not recorded which).

The chain carries TRBV24-1 and TRBJ2-6; D unresolved. V dropped 5 bases and J dropped 2 bases, with 3 bases sitting between them. This CDR3 has 13 amino acids. The germline V gene has CDR1 KGHDR and CDR2 SFDVKD. The CDR3 coding sequence is TGTGCCACCAGTGCCCCTGGGGCCAACGTCCTGACTTTC. Its protein product is CATSAPGANVLTF.

This clonotype was observed at least ten times. The chain combines TRBV6-5 with TRBJ1-5; D gene unclear. V was shortened by 8 bases and J by 0 bases, with 8 bases between the two germline ends. Germline V gives CDR1 MNHEY, CDR2 SVGAGI. The CDR3 consists of 13 residues. The CDR3 sequence: CASGRFSNQPQHF. CDR3 sequence (DNA): TGTGCCAGCGGTAGATTTAGCAATCAGCCCCAGCATTTT.

This chain joins TRBV2 and TRBJ1-6; D gene uncertain. The CDR3 is 14 amino acids. From germline, CDR1 is SNHLY and CDR2 FYNNEI. Trimming took 6 bases from V and 5 from J, leaving 11 bases between them. DNA for the CDR3: TGTGCCAGCAGCCCGGGATCAGATAATTCACCCCTCCACTTT. It codes for CASSPGSDNSPLHF.

Note on this clonotype: This could be a read error, since a much larger clone is one nucleotide away. The V gene is TRBV7-2, the J gene TRBJ1-5; 12 bases are a match to TRBD1. The CDR3 totals 20 residues. The V gene end was trimmed by 5 bases and the J gene end by 6 bases; junction bases not matched to a gene: 20. The V gene's germline CDR1 is SGHTA and CDR2 FQGNSA. The CDR3, as DNA: TGTGCCAGCAGCCAAGAATGGGGACAGGGGGCGTTAAGCATCTGTCAGCCCCAGCATTTT. It specifies CASSQEWGQGALSICQPQHF.

The V call is TRBV6-5, the J call TRBJ1-5; 9 nucleotides match TRBD1. The germline V gene has CDR1 MNHEY and CDR2 SVGAGI. This CDR3 is built from 19 residues. V lost 2 bases and J lost 4; bases outside the gene matches: 15. The CDR3 protein is CASSYDGRTGGFSNQPQHF. The CDR3 DNA reads as TGTGCCAGCAGTTACGACGGCAGAACAGGGGGCTTTAGTAATCAGCCCCAGCATTTT.

This chain links TRBV20-1 with TRBJ1-4; perhaps TRBD1 as D (5 bases). From germline, CDR1 is DFQATT and CDR2 SNEGSKA (reference sequence). The CDR3 is made up of 13 amino acids. The germline V and J ends were trimmed by 3 bases and 5 bases, with 10 bases remaining between them. The CDR3 loop is CSASGAGNEKLFF. The DNA of the CDR3 is TGCAGTGCTAGCGGGGCAGGGAATGAAAAACTGTTTTTT.

The table lists this clonotype with a few counts. The chain carries TRBV10-2 and TRBJ2-5; 8 nucleotides match TRBD2. The CDR3 is made up of 14 amino acids. The germline V gene has CDR1 WSHSY and CDR2 SAAADI. V dropped 3 bases and J dropped 4; count of bases not matched to a gene: 4. This CDR3 reads CASSEAGEGETQYF. The DNA of the CDR3 is TGCGCCAGCAGTGAAGCGGGGGAAGGAGAGACCCAGTACTTC.

This sequence joins TRBV6-5 and TRBJ2-1, with 13 bases identical to TRBD2. Germline CDR1 is MNHEY and CDR2 is SVGAGI. This CDR3 has 17 amino acids. V lost 8 bases, J lost 0 bases, and 7 bases stayed unmatched. This CDR3 reads CASLGLAGVGSYNEQFF. CDR3 bases: TGTGCCAGCCTAGGACTAGCGGGAGTCGGCTCCTACAATGAGCAGTTCTTC.

At least ten counts were recorded for this clonotype. The rearrangement uses TRBV7-8 and TRBJ1-6, with D maybe TRBD1 (5 bases). V was trimmed by 1 base and J by 6 bases, leaving 13 bases between them. Germline-derived CDR1 and CDR2 are SGHVS and FQNEAQ. This CDR3 has 16 amino acids. The CDR3 protein is CASSLGRVATNSPLHF. The CDR3 DNA sequence: TGTGCCAGCAGCTTAGGCAGGGTGGCCACTAATTCACCCCTCCACTTT.

This chain joins TRBV19 and TRBJ2-5, with D perhaps given as TRBD1 or TRBD2 (6 bases each). Germline V gene lookup returns CDR1 LNHDA and CDR2 SQIVND (reference sequence). V lost 2 bases, J lost 5 bases, and 12 bases lay in between. This CDR3 is built from 14 residues. In DNA, the CDR3 is TGTGCCAGTAGTATACCGGGGGCTGGGGAGACCCAGTACTTC. This gives the protein CASSIPGAGETQYF.

The chain has TRBV20-1 and TRBJ1-6, with 9 bases fitting TRBD1. The CDR3 has 14 amino acids. Trimming at V came to 6 bases and at J to 9 bases, leaving 9 bases not matched to a gene. Germline lookup yields CDR1 DFQATT and CDR2 SNEGSKA (reference sequence). As DNA, the CDR3 is TGCAGTGCGGCAAGCGGACAGGGGTTTTCACCCCTCCACTTT. Translating it yields CSAASGQGFSPLHF.

The gene calls are TRBV29-1 and TRBJ1-1; D possibly corresponds to TRBD1 (5 bases). The CDR3 sequence is 13 residues long. The V gene's germline CDR1 is SQVTM and CDR2 ANQGSEA. CDR3 in amino acids: CSARDSRGTEAFF. The CDR3 DNA follows: TGCAGTGCTAGAGATTCGAGGGGCACTGAAGCTTTCTTT.

The genes are TRBV24-1 and TRBJ1-2, with D perhaps TRBD1 (5 bases). Deletions cut 5 bases from V and 6 bases from J, with 15 bases between. This CDR3 spans 14 amino acids. Germline loops: CDR1 KGHDR, CDR2 SFDVKD. The CDR3 here is CATSAAGSVDGYTF. For the CDR3, the DNA is TGTGCCACCAGTGCGGCAGGGAGTGTCGATGGCTACACCTTC.

V gene TRBV20-1 combines with J gene TRBJ2-3, with TRBD1 matching 10 bases. CDR1 is DFQATT, CDR2 SNEGSKA, per germline (reference sequence). Germline trimming cut 3 bases from V and 7 bases from J; bases unmatched to any gene: 7. The CDR3 sequence is 14 residues long. The CDR3 region is CSARPGQGPHTQYF. CDR3 bases: TGCAGTGCTAGGCCGGGACAGGGGCCCCATACGCAGTATTTT.